The clone carrying this T cell receptor beta chain was counted a few times. The CDR3 extends over 14 amino acids. J lost 4 bases, V lost 0 bases, and 4 bases had no gene match. Germline V gene data show CDR1 as DFQATT and CDR2 as SNEGSKA (reference sequence). Preparation of the TCRbeta library involved a method that used unique molecular identifiers. TCRdb re-derived calls from the PCR reads in MiXCR, one entry per CDR3 protein. The table lists a few hundred thousand distinct CDR3 sequences, 25% to 30% of them singletons, with under 45% in the top ten. This record comes from a study of T-cell reconstitution after alpha-beta-depleted transplantation in children.

The source is a boy under two years old with Wiskott-Aldrich syndrome, due to receive a stem cell transplant. The sequenced sample was PBMCs, obtained before TCRalphabeta/CD19-depleted stem cell transplant. The chain couples TRBV20-1 to TRBJ1-1, with 8 nucleotides matching TRBD1. The CDR3 region has the DNA TGCAGTGCTAGAGATCCGACAGGGGTCACTGAAGCTTTCTTT. Protein: CSARDPTGVTEAFF.